Below are 9 T cell receptor beta chains sequenced from a single sample in a study of blood T cell repertoires in COVID-19. Clones were sequenced by immunoSEQ multiplex PCR, and TCRdb holds only the in-frame ones, with some missing. This sample has about 150,000 clones; less than 95% occur once, and the top ten carry approximately 0.59%. What was sequenced was peripheral blood. The receptor set was obtained from a man in his fifties with acute or convalescent COVID-19.

CDR3 nucleotides: TGTGCCAGCAGTGAACCCGGTCACCCGAGGACTAATGAGCAGTTCTTC. It encodes CASSEPGHPRTNEQFF. The V call is TRBV6-1, the J call TRBJ2-1; D might be TRBD2 (5 bases). Trimming stripped 2 bases from V and 7 bases from J, with 18 bases between. The CDR3 sequence is 16 residues long. Germline V gene lookup returns CDR1 MNHNS and CDR2 SASEGT.

The chain has TRBV5-1 and TRBJ2-1, with TRBD2 matching over 9 bases. The CDR3 runs to 17 residues. V dropped 4 bases and J dropped 6; count of bases not matched to a gene: 14. The germline gives CDR1 SGHRS, CDR2 YFSETQ. The CDR3 nucleotides read TGCGCCAGCAGCCAGCTCGTGACGCGGGGGGGTTCCAATGAGCAGTTCTTC. Its translation: CASSQLVTRGGSNEQFF. Full variable domain (outside the CDR3, taken from reference TRBV5-1 and TRBJ2-1): KAGVTQTPRYLIKTRGQQVTLSCSPISGHRSVSWYQQTPGQGLQFLFEYFSETQRNKGNFPGRFSGRQFSNSRSEMNVSTLELGDSALYLCASSQLVTRGGSNEQFFGPGTRLTVL.

The chain recombines TRBV5-6 with TRBJ1-2, with TRBD1 identical over 7 bases. This CDR3 has 15 amino acids. Germline V gene lookup returns CDR1 SGHDT and CDR2 YYEEEE. The junction had 5 bases not matched to a gene; V was cut back by 2 bases and J by 1 base. The CDR3 nucleotides read TGTGCCAGCAGCTTACCGGGGACAGTTAACTATGGCTACACCTTC. Translated, it gives CASSLPGTVNYGYTF.

This rearrangement joins TRBV20-1 to TRBJ2-2; D is perhaps TRBD2 (5 bases). The CDR3 contains 14 residues. CDR1 is DFQATT and CDR2 is SNEGSKA in the germline V gene (reference sequence). V was clipped by 3 bases and J by 4 bases, with 12 bases between them. The CDR3 reads CSASGFGLTGELFF. Here the CDR3 DNA reads TGCAGTGCTAGTGGTTTCGGACTCACCGGGGAGCTGTTTTTT.

The chain recombines TRBV18 with TRBJ1-3; D call uncertain. The CDR3 loop spans 15 amino acids. V shed 0 bases and J shed 0 bases, with 6 bases lying between them. Germline V CDR1 and CDR2: KGHSH, LQKENI. The CDR3: CASSPPLSSGNTIYF. The CDR3 nucleotides are TGTGCCAGCTCACCACCCCTGAGCTCTGGAAACACCATATATTTT.

V is TRBV27 and J is TRBJ1-6; the match to TRBD1 covers 7 bases. This CDR3 region has 18 residues. CDR1 is MNHEY, CDR2 SMNVEV, per germline (reference sequence). Losses at the gene ends were 4 bases for V and 0 bases for J; bases not matched to a gene: 9. CDR3 loop: CASSWTGSPSSYNSPLHF. The CDR3 DNA follows: TGTGCCAGCAGTTGGACAGGCTCACCGAGCTCCTATAATTCACCCCTCCACTTT.

This chain joins TRBV4-1 and TRBJ1-5, with 9 bases aligning to TRBD1. The CDR3 sequence is 15 residues long. Trimming cost V 2 bases and J 9 bases; bases outside gene matches: 8. Germline loops: CDR1 MGHRA, CDR2 YSYEKL. The CDR3 spells CASSQTGTGNWPQHF. In DNA form, the CDR3 reads TGCGCCAGCAGCCAAACCGGGACAGGGAACTGGCCCCAGCATTTT.

The J gene is TRBJ2-7, the V gene TRBV30; 7 nucleotides match TRBD2. From germline, CDR1 is GTSNPN and CDR2 SVGIG (reference sequence). The CDR3 loop spans 11 amino acids. Trimming removed 5 bases from V and 7 bases from J; junction bases left unmatched: 5. The CDR3 here is CAWSLGGEQYV. In DNA, the CDR3 is TGTGCCTGGTCCCTCGGGGGGGAGCAGTACGTC.

The rearrangement joins TRBV5-4 to TRBJ1-2; D may be TRBD1 (5 bases). The germline CDR1 and CDR2 sequences are SGHNT and YYREEE (reference sequence). The CDR3 is 14 residues long. With 3 bases removed from V and 2 bases from J, the gap between germline ends came to 11 bases. The CDR3 DNA reads TGTGCCAGCAGCTCCCGGGGGGTGAACTATGGCTACACCTTC. Its protein is CASSSRGVNYGYTF.